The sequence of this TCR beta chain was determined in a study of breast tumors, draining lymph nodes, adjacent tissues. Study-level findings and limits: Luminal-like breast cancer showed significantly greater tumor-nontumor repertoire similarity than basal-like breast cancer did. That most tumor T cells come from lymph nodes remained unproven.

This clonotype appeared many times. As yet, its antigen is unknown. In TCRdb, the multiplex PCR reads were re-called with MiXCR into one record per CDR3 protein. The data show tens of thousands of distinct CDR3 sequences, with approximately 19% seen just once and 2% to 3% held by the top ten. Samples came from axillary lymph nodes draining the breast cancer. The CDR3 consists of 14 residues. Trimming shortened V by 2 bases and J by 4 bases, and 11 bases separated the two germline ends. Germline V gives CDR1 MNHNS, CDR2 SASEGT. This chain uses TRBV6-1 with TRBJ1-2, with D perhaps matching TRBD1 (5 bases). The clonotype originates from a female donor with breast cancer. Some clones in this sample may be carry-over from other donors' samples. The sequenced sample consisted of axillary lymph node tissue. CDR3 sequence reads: CASSEPDTFYGYTF. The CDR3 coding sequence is TGTGCCAGCAGTGAACCGGACACCTTCTATGGCTACACCTTC.